This T cell receptor beta chain was obtained from a study of OX40 agonist ivuxolimab in advanced cancers. The overall study: Patients were treated with intravenous ivuxolimab, dosed at 0.01 to 10 mg/kg and infused every 2 weeks. People in dose escalation had one of these cancers: hepatocellular carcinoma, melanoma, renal cell or head and neck cancer. The dose-escalation cohort was around 83% male, with a mean age of about 56 years, ranging about 23 to 79. Partial response was recorded in three patients: one hepatocellular carcinoma and two cutaneous melanoma cases.

Measured with immunoSEQ multiplex PCR; TCRdb has only the in-frame clones, and not every one. The sample holds around 23,000 clones, 65% to 80% seen once. Germline V gives CDR1 SEHNR, CDR2 FQNEAQ (reference sequence). J was trimmed by 7 bases and V by 5 bases; bases with no gene match: 11. The CDR3 is 15 amino acids. This clone was found once. The sequence derives from an adult with an advanced solid tumor such as melanoma, head and neck, liver or kidney cancer. The sample here was CD4+ or CD8+ T cells sorted from blood, taken in a trial of the OX40 agonist ivuxolimab. J is TRBJ2-7 and V is TRBV7-9; 10 nucleotides match TRBD1. The CDR3: CASSRTGTGVGEQYF. CDR3 in DNA: TGTGCCAGCAGCCGAACCGGGACAGGGGTGGGGGAGCAGTACTTC.